The 10 T cell receptor beta chains below all came from one sample that was sequenced in a study of blood T cell repertoires in COVID-19. Data came from immunoSEQ multiplex PCR; TCRdb stores just in-frame clones and leaves some out. The sample yields about 44,000 clones, around 87% seen once. The sample was peripheral blood. The source of these receptors is a woman older than 75 in a cohort sampled during active or convalescent COVID-19.

The rearrangement joins TRBV7-9 to TRBJ1-2; TRBD1 is a possible D gene (5 bases). V lost 3 bases, J lost 8 bases, and 13 bases lay in between. The germline V gene encodes CDR1 SEHNR and CDR2 FQNEAQ (reference sequence). This CDR3 has 13 residues. The CDR3 sequence is CASSFTGGFGYTF. CDR3 nucleotides: TGTGCCAGCAGCTTCACCGGGGGGTTCGGCTACACCTTC.

The chain uses TRBV28 and TRBJ2-3; tentatively, D is TRBD2 (6 bases). The germline V and J ends were trimmed by 5 bases and 5 bases, with 17 bases remaining between them. This CDR3 region has 15 residues. Germline V CDR1 and CDR2: MDHEN, SYDVKM. The CDR3, as DNA: TGTGCCAGCAGTCCCGGGGGAGCGTACGGAGATACGCAGTATTTT. It encodes CASSPGGAYGDTQYF.

The rearrangement links TRBV5-1 to TRBJ1-1, with D perhaps matching TRBD1 (6 bases). Germline-derived CDR1 and CDR2 are SGHRS and YFSETQ. CDR3 length equals 14 residues. V lost 4 bases and J lost 1, with 11 bases in between. This CDR3 is CASSADRPNTEAFF. CDR3 bases: TGCGCCAGCAGCGCGGACAGACCGAACACTGAAGCTTTCTTT. The full variable domain, rest sourced from reference TRBV5-1 and TRBJ1-1, is KAGVTQTPRYLIKTRGQQVTLSCSPISGHRSVSWYQQTPGQGLQFLFEYFSETQRNKGNFPGRFSGRQFSNSRSEMNVSTLELGDSALYLCASSADRPNTEAFFGQGTRLTVV.

V and J are TRBV25-1 and TRBJ1-4; TRBD1 matches 7 bases. Germline assignment: CDR1 MGHDK and CDR2 SYGVNS. The CDR3 totals 16 residues. J lost 3 bases, V lost 6 bases, and 10 bases had no gene match. The CDR3 region has the DNA TGTGCCAGCAGCCCGGACAGGCTAAGACCTAATGAAAAACTGTTTTTT. It is translated as CASSPDRLRPNEKLFF.

The chain couples TRBV7-9 to TRBJ2-5; the match to TRBD1 covers 8 bases. The length of the CDR3 is 15 residues. Germline loops: CDR1 SEHNR, CDR2 FQNEAQ (reference sequence). The trim removed 1 base at V and 5 bases at J, leaving 6 bases unmatched. The CDR3, as DNA: TGTGCCAGCAGCTTAGAGGGACAGGTTCGGGAGACCCAGTACTTC. This translates into CASSLEGQVRETQYF.

The rearrangement uses TRBV5-6 and TRBJ2-5, with 7 positions matching TRBD2. CDR1 is SGHDT, CDR2 YYEEEE, per germline. Germline trimming cut 4 bases from V and 2 bases from J; bases unmatched to any gene: 5. This CDR3 is built from 14 residues. The CDR3 sequence: CASSAAGVQETQYF. For the CDR3, the DNA is TGTGCCAGCAGCGCGGCGGGGGTTCAAGAGACCCAGTACTTC.

The chain couples TRBV11-3 to TRBJ2-3, with D tentatively TRBD1 (6 bases). The CDR3 spans 18 residues. Per the germline V gene, CDR1 is SGHNT and CDR2 is YENEEA. The V end was cut by 5 bases, the J end by 4 bases, with 25 bases between. As DNA, the CDR3 is TGTGCCAGCAGCCCCTCTGCTTATCGGTCAGGACAGCCAGATACGCAGTATTTT. Residues: CASSPSAYRSGQPDTQYF. The full variable domain, with the rest looked up from reference TRBV11-3 and TRBJ2-3, is EAGVVQSPRYKIIEKKQPVAFWCNPISGHNTLYWYLQNLGQGPELLIRYENEEAVDDSQLPKDRFSAERLKGVDSTLKIQPAELGDSAVYLCASSPSAYRSGQPDTQYFGPGTRLTVL.

The chain employs TRBV11-3 and TRBJ2-3; D is possibly TRBD1 (6 bases). This CDR3 region has 17 residues. Deletions cut 3 bases from V and 2 bases from J, with 18 bases between. CDR1 is SGHNT and CDR2 is YENEEA in the germline V gene. The CDR3 protein is CASSFLAAGAITDTQYF. The CDR3 DNA reads as TGTGCCAGCAGCTTCCTGGCGGCAGGGGCCATCACAGATACGCAGTATTTT.

The rearrangement uses TRBV5-1 and TRBJ2-7; TRBD2 is a possible D gene (6 bases). The CDR3 contains 15 residues. V lost 0 bases and J lost 3, with 13 bases in between. Germline CDR1 and CDR2: SGHRS and YFSETQ. DNA of the CDR3: TGCGCCAGCAGCTTGGCCCCTAGCGCGGTCTACGAGCAGTACTTC. It yields the protein CASSLAPSAVYEQYF.

Regarding this clone: Additional DNA sequences in this sample encode the identical CDR3. The chain couples TRBV30 to TRBJ2-1; 12 bases are a match to TRBD2. Per the germline V gene, CDR1 is GTSNPN and CDR2 is SVGIG (reference sequence). The CDR3 loop spans 12 amino acids. The V gene end was trimmed by 5 bases and the J gene end by 7 bases; junction bases not matched to a gene: 0. CDR3 protein: CAWGTSGNEQFF. The CDR3 nucleotides are TGTGCCTGGGGGACTAGCGGGAATGAGCAGTTCTTC. Full variable domain (missing parts from reference TRBV30 and TRBJ2-1): SQTIHQWPATLVQPVGSPLSLECTVEGTSNPNLYWYRQAAGRGLQLLFYSVGIGQISSEVPQNLSASRPQDRQFILSSKKLLLSDSGFYLCAWGTSGNEQFFGPGTRLTVL.